These 30 T cell receptor beta chains were all obtained from the same sample, sequenced in a study of identical twins. Via MiXCR, TCRdb re-called the 5' RACE reads, giving one row per CDR3 protein. The sample has fewer than 550,000 distinct CDR3 sequences; nearly 15% are singletons. The same sample was also studied in work on yellow fever vaccine responses in identical twins.

Sequencing was performed on CD4+ T cells sorted from blood. The receptor source for this set is a woman aged 18-29 years in good health.

This chain joins TRBV20-1 and TRBJ2-5, with 12 bases aligning to TRBD2. This CDR3 comprises 16 residues. V dropped 3 bases and J dropped 1; count of bases not matched to a gene: 6. Germline assignment: CDR1 DFQATT and CDR2 SNEGSKA (reference sequence). The CDR3 DNA reads as TGCAGTGCTAGCCGACTAGCGGGAGTCGGCCAAGAGACCCAGTACTTC. Its protein is CSASRLAGVGQETQYF.

V usage is TRBV7-7 and J usage is TRBJ2-1; weak D call: TRBD1 (5 bases). This CDR3 has 15 residues. V lost 5 bases to trimming and J lost 3 bases, with 14 bases between them. Per the germline V gene, CDR1 is SSHAT and CDR2 is FNYEAQ (reference sequence). For the CDR3, the DNA is TGTGCCAGCAGCCGCACAGGAGCCAACTACAATGAGCAGTTCTTC. It specifies CASSRTGANYNEQFF.

The V gene is TRBV19, the J gene TRBJ1-1; TRBD1 matches at 10 bases. The CDR3 consists of 15 residues. Germline lookup yields CDR1 LNHDA and CDR2 SQIVND (reference sequence). Trimming at V came to 4 bases and at J to 6 bases, leaving 8 bases not matched to a gene. This CDR3 reads CASSSGTGDFAEAFF. The CDR3 nucleotides read TGTGCCAGTAGTAGCGGGACAGGGGATTTCGCTGAAGCTTTCTTT.

This clonotype was detected many times. The J gene is TRBJ2-5, the V gene TRBV5-1; 7 bases match TRBD1. The germline V gene has CDR1 SGHRS and CDR2 YFSETQ. The CDR3 is made up of 13 amino acids. The V gene end was trimmed by 4 bases and the J gene end by 4 bases; junction bases not matched to a gene: 4. Written as DNA, the CDR3 is TGCGCCAGCAGCCACCGACAGGGAGAGACCCAGTACTTC. This translates into CASSHRQGETQYF.

The chain joins TRBV28 to TRBJ2-7; TRBD2 is a possible D gene (6 bases). Trimming cost V 7 bases and J 2 bases, with 15 bases left between them. CDR1 is MDHEN, CDR2 SYDVKM, per germline. The length of the CDR3 is 14 residues. The CDR3: CASKDGSSPYEQYF. Written as DNA, the CDR3 is TGTGCCAGCAAAGACGGGAGTTCTCCCTACGAGCAGTACTTC.

The chain recombines TRBV7-2 with TRBJ2-7; 9 bases agree with TRBD1. The CDR3 extends over 13 amino acids. The V gene end was trimmed by 5 bases and the J gene end by 9 bases; junction bases not matched to a gene: 8. Germline CDR1 SGHTA, CDR2 FQGNSA. CDR3 in amino acids: CASSTEDRGRQYV. In DNA, the CDR3 is TGTGCCAGCAGCACCGAGGACAGGGGCAGGCAGTACGTC.

J is TRBJ2-5 and V is TRBV5-6; 8 bases are shared with TRBD1. The V gene's germline CDR1 is SGHDT and CDR2 YYEEEE. The CDR3 consists of 13 residues. The trim removed 5 bases at V and 4 bases at J, leaving 4 bases unmatched. The DNA of the CDR3 is TGTGCCAGCAGGATGACAGGGGCAGAGACCCAGTACTTC. Translating it yields CASRMTGAETQYF.

The sample holds many counts of this clonotype. The chain employs TRBV11-2 and TRBJ2-1; 9 nucleotides line up with TRBD1. V lost 5 bases and J lost 3; bases outside the gene matches: 8. Per germline, CDR1 SGHAT and CDR2 FQNNGV. CDR3 size: 16 residues. Written as DNA, the CDR3 is TGTGCCAGCAGCCTGTCCGGGACAGGGCTCTACAATGAGCAGTTCTTC. This encodes CASSLSGTGLYNEQFF.

The chain is built from TRBV7-3 and TRBJ2-1; TRBD2 is a possible D gene (6 bases). The length of the CDR3 is 14 residues. Germline V gene data show CDR1 as SGHTA and CDR2 as FQGTGA. V lost 6 bases and J 9 bases, leaving 18 bases between the germline ends. Here the CDR3 reads CASRLGGSAGEQFF. CDR3 sequence (DNA): TGTGCCAGCAGGTTGGGCGGGTCAGCGGGTGAGCAGTTCTTC.

This clonotype was found a few times. The chain uses TRBV12-3 or TRBV12-4 and TRBJ1-5, with TRBD1 matching 7 bases. The CDR3 consists of 14 residues. Trimming at V came to 6 bases and at J to 2 bases, leaving 4 bases not matched to a gene. CDR3 coding DNA: TGTGCCAGCAGGCTAACAGGGGGCAATCAGCCCCAGCATTTT. Translating it yields CASRLTGGNQPQHF.

Ten or more counts support this clonotype. This chain links TRBV12-3 or TRBV12-4 with TRBJ2-3; 12 bases are shared with TRBD1. After removal of 6 bases from V and 7 bases from J, the junction contained 5 bases not matched to a gene. CDR3 size: 14 residues. The CDR3 DNA is TGTGCCAGCAGACATGGGACAGGGGGCCATACGCAGTATTTT. Encoded protein: CASRHGTGGHTQYF.

V is TRBV15 and J is TRBJ2-1; 9 nucleotides line up with TRBD1. From germline, CDR1 is LNHNV and CDR2 YYDKDF (reference sequence). J was trimmed by 6 bases and V by 5 bases; bases with no gene match: 11. The CDR3 runs 16 residues. The CDR3 nucleotides read TGTGCCACCAGCGTCCTGACAGGGGGTCCCCTCAATGAGCAGTTCTTC. Residues: CATSVLTGGPLNEQFF.

The CDR3 nucleotides are TGTGCCAGCAGCCGGTCGGATCTTAATACGCAGTATTTT. Translated, it gives CASSRSDLNTQYF. The chain has TRBV12-3 or TRBV12-4 and TRBJ2-3, with D hard to call. Trimming cost V 6 bases and J 7 bases, with 14 bases left between them. The CDR3 extends over 13 amino acids.

The rearrangement joins TRBV2 to TRBJ2-3, with D perhaps TRBD1 or TRBD2 (6 bases each). The V gene's germline CDR1 is SNHLY and CDR2 FYNNEI. There are 15 residues in the CDR3. V lost 2 bases, J lost 2 bases, and 11 bases lay in between. CDR3 bases: TGTGCCAGCAGTGAAAACGGGGGCGTCACAGATACGCAGTATTTT. The encoded protein is CASSENGGVTDTQYF. Full variable domain (missing parts from reference TRBV2 and TRBJ2-3): EPEVTQTPSHQVTQMGQEVILRCVPISNHLYFYWYRQILGQKVEFLVSFYNNEISEKSEIFDDQFSVERPDGSNFTLKIRSTKLEDSAMYFCASSENGGVTDTQYFGPGTRLTVL.

This clonotype was observed a few times. This rearrangement joins TRBV20-1 to TRBJ1-5; D unclear. Germline V gene lookup returns CDR1 DFQATT and CDR2 SNEGSKA (reference sequence). This CDR3 is 14 amino acids long. V was shortened by 2 bases and J by 4 bases, with 12 bases between the two germline ends. CDR3 sequence (DNA): TGCAGTGCTAGAAAGGCGCAGGAGAATCAGCCCCAGCATTTT. Its protein product is CSARKAQENQPQHF.

This clonotype was seen a handful of times. This chain uses TRBV29-1 with TRBJ2-1; 8 bases line up with TRBD2. Germline CDR1 reads SQVTM; CDR2 reads ANQGSEA. The V gene end was trimmed by 5 bases and the J gene end by 0 bases; junction bases not matched to a gene: 9. The CDR3 contains 16 residues. The CDR3, as DNA: TGCAGCGTTAGGGACCAGCGGGGGCCCTCCTACAATGAGCAGTTCTTC. It encodes CSVRDQRGPSYNEQFF.

The chain has TRBV24-1 and TRBJ2-1; 8 bases match TRBD1. The trim removed 4 bases at V and 5 bases at J, leaving 15 bases unmatched. The CDR3 extends over 18 amino acids. Germline CDR1 is KGHDR and CDR2 is SFDVKD. This CDR3 reads CATSDTGTGSYYNNEQFF. The CDR3 coding sequence is TGTGCCACCAGTGACACCGGGACAGGTTCTTATTATAACAATGAGCAGTTCTTC.

The gene calls are TRBV5-1 and TRBJ2-1; 11 bases agree with TRBD2. The CDR3 totals 18 residues. V lost 2 bases, J lost 1 base, and 8 bases stayed unmatched. Germline CDR1 and CDR2: SGHRS and YFSETQ. CDR3 loop: CASSFGTSGRFSYNEQFF. CDR3 in DNA: TGCGCCAGCAGCTTTGGTACTAGCGGGAGATTTTCCTACAATGAGCAGTTCTTC.

V gene TRBV15 combines with J gene TRBJ2-5; a possible D gene is TRBD2 (6 bases). Germline V gene sequence: CDR1 LNHNV, CDR2 YYDKDF (reference sequence). With 5 bases removed from V and 0 bases from J, the gap between germline ends came to 16 bases. This CDR3 is 16 amino acids long. The CDR3 loop is CATSGGWGPDQETQYF. The CDR3 DNA follows: TGTGCCACCAGCGGGGGGTGGGGACCGGACCAAGAGACCCAGTACTTC.

In this sample, this clonotype turned up a few times. The conserved closing phenylalanine or tryptophan is absent in this CDR3, likely reflecting a read error. The chain carries TRBV19 and TRBJ2-1; TRBD1 or TRBD2 may be the D gene (6 bases each). Trimming removed 7 bases at V and 1 base at J, with 8 bases between. This CDR3 has 13 amino acids. The V gene's germline CDR1 is LNHDA and CDR2 SQIVND (reference sequence). The CDR3 bases are TGTGCCAGTAAGGGGGGATCCTACAATGAGCAGTTCTTG. Residues: CASKGGSYNEQFL.

This clonotype was picked up a small number of times. This rearrangement joins TRBV6-2 or TRBV6-3 to TRBJ1-1, with no clear D. The germline V gene encodes CDR1 MNHEY and CDR2 SVGEGT. The germline V and J ends were trimmed by 0 bases and 6 bases, with 11 bases remaining between them. The CDR3 is made up of 14 amino acids. CDR3 loop: CASSYSRAGAEAFF. In DNA, the CDR3 is TGTGCCAGCAGTTACTCAAGGGCGGGCGCTGAAGCTTTCTTT.

The rearrangement joins TRBV2 to TRBJ2-7, with D uncertain. Trimming cost V 7 bases and J 5 bases, with 9 bases left between them. The CDR3 length is 11 residues. CDR1 is SNHLY and CDR2 is FYNNEI in the germline V gene. The DNA for the CDR3 is TGTGCCAGCATGAGAGTGAACGAGCAGTACTTC. Protein: CASMRVNEQYF.

This clonotype has more than one count but fewer than ten. CDR3 coding DNA: TGTGCCAGCAGTTTAGGCGGGGGAGTGAACACTGAAGCTTTCTTT. Its protein product is CASSLGGGVNTEAFF. The J gene is TRBJ1-1, the V gene TRBV27, with TRBD1 as a possible D gene (5 bases). This CDR3 has 15 amino acids. Per the germline V gene, CDR1 is MNHEY and CDR2 is SMNVEV (reference sequence). The V gene lost 2 bases and the J gene lost 0 bases, with 10 bases spanning the gap.

A few counts support this clonotype. The V gene is TRBV5-4, the J gene TRBJ2-7; TRBD1 matches at 9 bases. Germline V lookup: CDR1 SGHNT, CDR2 YYREEE (reference sequence). The CDR3 length is 15 residues. Unmatched junction bases numbered 8, after V lost 4 bases and J lost 3 bases. The CDR3 DNA sequence: TGTGCCAGCAGCCACGGACAGGGGATGGACTACGAGCAGTACGTC. This encodes CASSHGQGMDYEQYV.

The genes are TRBV29-1 and TRBJ2-7; 12 bases match TRBD1. Trimming at V came to 4 bases and at J to 6 bases, leaving 4 bases not matched to a gene. Germline V gene data show CDR1 as SQVTM and CDR2 as ANQGSEA. The length of the CDR3 is 13 residues. The CDR3 region has the DNA TGCAGCGTTGTTAGGGACAGGGGGCGCGAGCAGTACTTC. Its protein is CSVVRDRGREQYF.

This clonotype has ten or more counts. The chain is built from TRBV7-2 and TRBJ2-1; D gene unclear. CDR3 length: 11 amino acids. With 6 bases removed from V and 10 bases from J, the gap between germline ends came to 10 bases. Germline CDR1 and CDR2: SGHTA and FQGNSA. CDR3 in amino acids: CASSEWVEQFF. The CDR3 nucleotides are TGTGCCAGCAGTGAATGGGTAGAGCAGTTCTTC.

This clonotype was observed a few times. The chain carries TRBV21-1 and TRBJ2-3. TRBV21-1 counts as a pseudogene. This CDR3 region has 14 residues. CDR3 sequence (DNA): TGTGCCAGCAGCGGTCGCTCCTGCACAGATACGCAGTATTTT. Protein: CASSGRSCTDTQYF.

This clonotype was detected a few times. This chain links TRBV12-3 or TRBV12-4 with TRBJ1-5; a possible D gene is TRBD1 (5 bases). CDR3 length: 13 residues. V gave up 7 bases and J gave up 5 bases, with 12 bases separating them. The CDR3 region has the DNA TGTGCCAGCATGAAACTGGGGCATCAGCCCCAGCATTTT. It codes for CASMKLGHQPQHF.

This clonotype has a handful of counts. This chain links TRBV6-5 with TRBJ2-7, with TRBD1 identical over 7 bases. This CDR3 is built from 17 residues. Trimming took 6 bases from V and 3 from J; bases not matched to a gene: 17. Looked up from germline, CDR1 is MNHEY and CDR2 is SVGAGI. CDR3 sequence: CASSLLVKGALNYEQYF. In DNA form, the CDR3 reads TGTGCCAGCAGCTTACTTGTAAAGGGGGCTTTGAACTACGAGCAGTACTTC.

This clonotype showed up just a few times. The chain combines TRBV20-1 with TRBJ1-4, with 7 nucleotides matching TRBD1. CDR3 size: 16 residues. The ends lost 0 bases at V and 5 bases at J; junction bases unmatched: 9. Germline CDR1 and CDR2: DFQATT and SNEGSKA (reference sequence). The CDR3 coding sequence is TGCAGTGCTAGAGATCTTAGAGGACAGGCGAATGAAAAACTGTTTTTT. Encoded protein: CSARDLRGQANEKLFF.